This TCR beta chain is drawn from a study of graft-versus-host responses after intestinal transplantation. The germline V gene encodes CDR1 SNHLY and CDR2 FYNNEI. CDR3 length: 14 residues. V was cut by 0 bases and J by 8 bases, with 8 bases left in between. Method: immunoSEQ multiplex PCR; TCRdb's copy keeps in-frame clones and lacks some. The table includes about 40,000 clones, 75% to 95% detected once. This clone showed up just once. J is TRBJ1-6 and V is TRBV2; D might be TRBD1 (6 bases). The sample consisted of PBMCs, taken around 330 days after intestinal transplant. This sequence was found in a human patient who received an intestinal transplant, so some T cells may come from the graft donor. The CDR3 bases are TGTGCCAGCAGTGAAGCTCCAGGGGATTCACCCCTCCACTTT. Protein: CASSEAPGDSPLHF. The full variable domain, its missing parts supplied by reference TRBV2 and TRBJ1-6, is EPEVTQTPSHQVTQMGQEVILRCVPISNHLYFYWYRQILGQKVEFLVSFYNNEISEKSEIFDDQFSVERPDGSNFTLKIRSTKLEDSAMYFCASSEAPGDSPLHFGNGTRLTVT.